These T cell receptor beta chains were read from a single sample in a study of blood T cell repertoires in COVID-19. Libraries were prepared by immunoSEQ multiplex PCR; TCRdb keeps only in-frame clonotypes and omits some of them. The sample gives 200,000 or so clones, around 90% of which show up once; 7% to 7.5% is in the top ten. Sequencing used PBMCs or T cells enriched from blood (not recorded which). The receptors stem from a man aged 30 to 45 in a cohort exposed to, infected with or recovered from COVID-19 (not recorded which). Both conserved end residues are trimmed from each CDR3. Fields, in order: V gene, J gene, D gene, CDR3 protein. D genes are given only for firm matches.

TRBV6-1	TRBJ2-7	TRBD1	ASSEGTGHEQY
TRBV20-1	TRBJ1-1	-	SARGRDKAF
TRBV5-4	TRBJ2-7	TRBD2	ASNPAGVVSGEQY
TRBV6-7	TRBJ2-3	TRBD1	ASSRTGTDTQY
TRBV15	TRBJ2-5	TRBD1	ATSRWDSSETQY
TRBV7-2	TRBJ2-2	-	ASSLQSGVNTGELF
TRBV18	TRBJ2-7	TRBD1	ASSEQAPSGTGFYEQY
TRBV7-7	TRBJ2-5	TRBD2	ASSLAGLQETQY
TRBV3-1/TRBV3-2	TRBJ2-3	-	ASSQRQATDTQY
TRBV18	TRBJ2-1	-	ASSRDIYNEQF
TRBV10-2	TRBJ1-3	TRBD1	ASSGQGAGGNTIY
TRBV7-9	TRBJ2-3	TRBD2	ASSLLAGGPGSDTQY
TRBV7-9	TRBJ2-7	TRBD1	ASSWGQGISEQY
TRBV18	TRBJ1-6	TRBD1	ASSPVQGDNSPLH
TRBV29-1	TRBJ1-1	-	SVEPGLNTEAF
TRBV28	TRBJ1-2	TRBD1	ASSSVLALDRGRVYGYT
TRBV9	TRBJ1-3	-	ASSFKTRGEGNTIY
TRBV11-2	TRBJ1-4	TRBD1	ASSRTGVGEKLF
TRBV6-5	TRBJ2-3	TRBD1	ASSYSPGQADTQY
TRBV4-1	TRBJ1-6	-	ASSQARGSYNSPLH
TRBV6-1	TRBJ1-1	TRBD1	ASSWTGGKNTEAF
TRBV28	TRBJ2-7	-	ASSLGAPYEQY
TRBV20-1	TRBJ2-7	-	SAGGNEQY
TRBV28	TRBJ1-4	-	ASSFQGLRNEKLF
TRBV9	TRBJ1-1	-	ASSVRGGAEQEAF
TRBV10-3	TRBJ1-6	TRBD1	AISETGGSYNSPLH
TRBV4-1	TRBJ2-3	TRBD1	ASSPRTGASTDTQY
TRBV5-1	TRBJ1-2	-	ASSIQPLNYGYT
TRBV5-6	TRBJ1-2	-	ASSRGWTPIGDYGYT
TRBV19	TRBJ2-7	-	ASMAGDSSYEQY
TRBV7-8	TRBJ2-1	-	ASSRDSQSQTRQF
TRBV19	TRBJ1-1	-	ASSARTAFFNTEAF
TRBV27	TRBJ1-5	-	ASSFRSNQPQH